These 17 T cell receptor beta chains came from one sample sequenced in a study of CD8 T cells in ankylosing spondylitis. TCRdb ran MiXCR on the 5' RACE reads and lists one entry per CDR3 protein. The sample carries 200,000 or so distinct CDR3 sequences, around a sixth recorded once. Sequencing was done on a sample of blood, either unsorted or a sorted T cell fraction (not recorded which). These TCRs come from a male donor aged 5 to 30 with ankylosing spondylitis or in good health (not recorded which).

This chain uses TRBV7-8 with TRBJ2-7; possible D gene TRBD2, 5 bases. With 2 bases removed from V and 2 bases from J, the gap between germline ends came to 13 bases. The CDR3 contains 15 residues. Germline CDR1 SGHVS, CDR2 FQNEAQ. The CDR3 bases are TGTGCCAGCAGCTTACCCCGGGAAGGGACCTACGAGCAGTACGTC. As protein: CASSLPREGTYEQYV.

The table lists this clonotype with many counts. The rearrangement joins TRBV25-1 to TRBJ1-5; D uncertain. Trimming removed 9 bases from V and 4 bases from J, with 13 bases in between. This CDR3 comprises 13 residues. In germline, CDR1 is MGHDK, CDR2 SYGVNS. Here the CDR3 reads CASGEVTNQPQHF. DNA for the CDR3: TGTGCCAGTGGGGAGGTTACAAATCAGCCCCAGCATTTT. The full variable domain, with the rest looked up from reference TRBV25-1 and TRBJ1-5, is EADIYQTPRYLVIGTGKKITLECSQTMGHDKMYWYQQDPGMELHLIHYSYGVNSTEKGDLSSESTVSRIRTEHFPLTLESARPSHTSQYLCASGEVTNQPQHFGDGTRLSIL.

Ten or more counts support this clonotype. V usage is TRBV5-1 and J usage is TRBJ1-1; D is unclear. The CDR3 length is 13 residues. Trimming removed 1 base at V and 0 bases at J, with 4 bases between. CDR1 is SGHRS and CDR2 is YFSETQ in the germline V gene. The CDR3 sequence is CASSLTVNTEAFF. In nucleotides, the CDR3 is TGCGCCAGCAGCTTGACCGTGAACACTGAAGCTTTCTTT.

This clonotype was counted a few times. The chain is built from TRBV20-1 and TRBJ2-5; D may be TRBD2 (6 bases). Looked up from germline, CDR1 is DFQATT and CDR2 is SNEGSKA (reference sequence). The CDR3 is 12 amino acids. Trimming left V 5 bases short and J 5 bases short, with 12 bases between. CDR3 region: CSARLVRETQYF. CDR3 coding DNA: TGCAGTGCTCGACTAGTGAGGGAGACCCAGTACTTC.

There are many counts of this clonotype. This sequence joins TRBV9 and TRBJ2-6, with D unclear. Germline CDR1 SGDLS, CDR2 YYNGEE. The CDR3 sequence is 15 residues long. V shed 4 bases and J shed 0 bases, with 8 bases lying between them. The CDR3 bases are TGTGCCAGCAGCCCCCCAGGCTCTGGGGCCAACGTCCTGACTTTC. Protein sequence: CASSPPGSGANVLTF.

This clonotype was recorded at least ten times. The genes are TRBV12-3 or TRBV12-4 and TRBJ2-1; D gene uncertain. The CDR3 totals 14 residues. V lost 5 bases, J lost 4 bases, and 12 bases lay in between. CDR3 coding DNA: TGTGCCAGCAGTAATGCTCCGGAATACAATGAGCAGTTCTTC. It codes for CASSNAPEYNEQFF.

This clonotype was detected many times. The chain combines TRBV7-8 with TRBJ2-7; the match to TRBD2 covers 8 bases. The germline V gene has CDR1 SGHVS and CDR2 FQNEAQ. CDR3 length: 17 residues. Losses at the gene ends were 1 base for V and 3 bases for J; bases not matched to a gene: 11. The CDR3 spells CASSLVIGAGDLYEQYF. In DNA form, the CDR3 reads TGTGCCAGCAGCTTAGTAATTGGAGCGGGAGACCTCTACGAGCAGTACTTC. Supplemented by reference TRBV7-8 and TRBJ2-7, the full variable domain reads GAGVSQSPRYKVAKRGQDVALRCDPISGHVSLFWYQQALGQGPEFLTYFQNEAQLDKSGLPSDRFFAERPEGSVSTLKIQRTQQEDSAVYLCASSLVIGAGDLYEQYFGPGTRLTVT.

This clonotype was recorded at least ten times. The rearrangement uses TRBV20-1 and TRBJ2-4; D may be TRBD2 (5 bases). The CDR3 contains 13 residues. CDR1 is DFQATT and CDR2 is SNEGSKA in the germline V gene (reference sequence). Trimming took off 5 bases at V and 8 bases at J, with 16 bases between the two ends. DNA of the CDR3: TGCAGTGCTGGAGGCTTAGCGAGTCACATTCAGTACTTC. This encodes CSAGGLASHIQYF.

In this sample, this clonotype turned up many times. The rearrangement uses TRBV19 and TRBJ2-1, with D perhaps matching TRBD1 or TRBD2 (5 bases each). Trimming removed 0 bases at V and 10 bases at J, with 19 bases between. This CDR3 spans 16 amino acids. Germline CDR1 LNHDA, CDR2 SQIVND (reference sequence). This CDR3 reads CASSIEWGRRVHEQFF. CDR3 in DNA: TGTGCCAGTAGTATAGAGTGGGGCAGGCGGGTTCACGAGCAGTTCTTC.

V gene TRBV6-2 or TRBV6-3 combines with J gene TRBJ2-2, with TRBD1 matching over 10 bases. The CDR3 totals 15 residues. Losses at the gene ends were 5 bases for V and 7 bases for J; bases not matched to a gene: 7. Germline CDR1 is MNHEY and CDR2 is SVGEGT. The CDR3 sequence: CASSLGTGVFGELFF. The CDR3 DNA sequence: TGTGCCAGCAGTCTCGGGACAGGGGTGTTCGGGGAGCTGTTTTTT.

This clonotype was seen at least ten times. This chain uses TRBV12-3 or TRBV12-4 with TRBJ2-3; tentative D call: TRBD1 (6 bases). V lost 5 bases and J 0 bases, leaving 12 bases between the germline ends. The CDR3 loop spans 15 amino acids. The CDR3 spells CASSATGTSTDTQYF. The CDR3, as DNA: TGTGCCAGCAGTGCTACAGGGACAAGCACAGATACGCAGTATTTT.

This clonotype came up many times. CDR3 residues: CASSKQDNYGYTF. CDR3 bases: TGTGCCAGCAGCAAACAGGATAACTATGGCTACACCTTC. This chain joins TRBV7-2 and TRBJ1-2, with D possibly matching TRBD1 (5 bases). Germline V gives CDR1 SGHTA, CDR2 FQGNSA. The CDR3 has 13 residues. The ends were cut back, 5 bases at V and 1 base at J, with 8 bases in the middle. The full variable domain, in which reference TRBV7-2 and TRBJ1-2 provide the parts outside the CDR3, is GAGVSQSPSNKVTEKGKDVELRCDPISGHTALYWYRQSLGQGLEFLIYFQGNSAPDKSGLPSDRFSAERTGGSVSTLTIQRTQQEDSAVYLCASSKQDNYGYTFGSGTRLTVV.

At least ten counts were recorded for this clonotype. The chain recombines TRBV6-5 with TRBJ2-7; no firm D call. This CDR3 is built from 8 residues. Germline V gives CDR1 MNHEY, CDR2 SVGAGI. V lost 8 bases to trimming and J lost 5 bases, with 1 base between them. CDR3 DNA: TGTGCCAGCGACGAGCAGTACGTC. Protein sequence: CASDEQYV.

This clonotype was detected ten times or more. CDR3 DNA sequence: TGTGCCAGCAGTTTCTCTCCCTCAGGACTAGCGGGAGTTGGCGATGAGCAGTTCTTC. It translates to CASSFSPSGLAGVGDEQFF. This rearrangement joins TRBV12-3 or TRBV12-4 to TRBJ2-1; 13 nucleotides align to TRBD2. The V segment lost 3 bases and the J segment 8 bases; nucleotides outside the gene matches: 16. The CDR3 has 19 amino acids.

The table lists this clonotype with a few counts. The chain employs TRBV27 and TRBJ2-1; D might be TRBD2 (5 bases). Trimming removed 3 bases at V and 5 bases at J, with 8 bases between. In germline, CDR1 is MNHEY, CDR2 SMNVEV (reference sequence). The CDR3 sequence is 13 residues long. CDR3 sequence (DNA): TGTGCCAGCAGTTTCGGGATACACAATGAGCAGTTCTTC. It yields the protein CASSFGIHNEQFF.

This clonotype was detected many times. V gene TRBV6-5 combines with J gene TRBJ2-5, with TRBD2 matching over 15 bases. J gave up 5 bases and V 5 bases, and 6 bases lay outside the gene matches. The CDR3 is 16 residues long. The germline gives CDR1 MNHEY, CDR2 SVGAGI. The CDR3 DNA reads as TGTGCCAGCAGTCAGGGACTAGCGGGAGGCCTCGAGACCCAGTACTTC. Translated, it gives CASSQGLAGGLETQYF.

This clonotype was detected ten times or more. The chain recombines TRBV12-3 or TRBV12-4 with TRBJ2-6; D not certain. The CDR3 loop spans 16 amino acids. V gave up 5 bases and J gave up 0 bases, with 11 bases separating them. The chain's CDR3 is CASSQVHSSGANVLTF. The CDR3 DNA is TGTGCCAGCAGTCAAGTGCACTCCTCTGGGGCCAACGTCCTGACTTTC.